These 3 T cell receptor beta chains were all obtained from the same sample, sequenced in a study of response to subunit inactivated influenza vaccine (dated by TCRdb to 2016 to 2019). Libraries were constructed by RT-PCR. These reads were obtained on an Illumina HiSeq 2500. The public reads were quality trimmed at Q25 with fastp and then assembled into clones with MiXCR by TCRdb, keeping productive beta chains. Records with the same CDR3 protein are collapsed into one entry carrying the most frequent genes and DNA. The sample profile shows about 650,000 distinct CDR3 sequences; 15% to 18% of them were found once. The ten largest account for 11% of the sample. This specimen was PBMCs from blood, taken 12 days after vaccination. These receptors came from a man between 45 and 60 years old who received an inactivated influenza vaccine. Donor details come from another sample of the same person, matched by shared clones.

The rearrangement links TRBV20-1 to TRBJ2-7; a weak D match, TRBD1 (6 bases). Trimming stripped 4 bases from V and 0 bases from J, with 7 bases between. Germline V gives CDR1 DFQATT, CDR2 SNEGSKA (reference sequence). CDR3 length: 12 amino acids. CDR3 sequence: CSAIRGSYEQYF. The CDR3 bases are TGCAGTGCTATCAGGGGCTCCTACGAGCAGTACTTC.

This clonotype has only a few counts. The rearrangement uses TRBV6-2 or TRBV6-3 and TRBJ2-2; D call uncertain. The V end lost 2 bases, the J end lost 7 bases, and 14 bases lay between the germline ends. The CDR3 extends over 15 amino acids. Germline V gives CDR1 MNHEY, CDR2 SVGEGT. The CDR3 sequence is CASSYRVQLYGELFF. The CDR3 bases are TGTGCCAGCAGTTACAGGGTCCAGTTATACGGGGAGCTGTTTTTT.

This CDR3 reads CASSYSGNPRRVEDEQYF. Here the CDR3 DNA reads TGTGCCAGCAGTTATAGCGGTAACCCTCGCCGGGTTGAGGACGAGCAGTACTTC. The chain is built from TRBV12-3 or TRBV12-4 and TRBJ2-7; a weak D match, TRBD2 (6 bases). V dropped 4 bases and J dropped 5 bases, with 27 bases sitting between them. The CDR3 runs to 18 residues.